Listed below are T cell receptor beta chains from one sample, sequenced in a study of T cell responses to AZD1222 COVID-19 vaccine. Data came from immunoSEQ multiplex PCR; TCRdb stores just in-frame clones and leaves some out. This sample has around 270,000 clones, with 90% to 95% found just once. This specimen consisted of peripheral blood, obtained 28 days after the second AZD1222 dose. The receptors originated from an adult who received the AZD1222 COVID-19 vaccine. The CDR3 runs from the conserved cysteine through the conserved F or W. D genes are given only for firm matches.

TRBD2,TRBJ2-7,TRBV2,CASRASGESYEQYF,TGTGCCAGCAGAGCTAGCGGTGAGTCCTACGAGCAGTACTTC
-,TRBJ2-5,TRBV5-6,CASSPWRVETQYF,TGTGCCAGCAGCCCCTGGAGAGTGGAGACCCAGTACTTC
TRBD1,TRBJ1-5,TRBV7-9,CASSLATGDYSNQPQHF,TGTGCCAGCAGCTTAGCGACAGGGGATTATAGCAATCAGCCCCAGCATTTT
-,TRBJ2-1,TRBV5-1,CASSPLDFLNNEQFF,TGCGCCAGCAGCCCCTTGGACTTCTTGAACAATGAGCAGTTCTTC
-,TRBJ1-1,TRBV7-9,CASTLPARGMNTEAFF,TGTGCCAGCACCCTCCCCGCCCGGGGGATGAACACTGAAGCTTTCTTT
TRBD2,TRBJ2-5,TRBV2,CAWGLAGQETQYF,TGTGCCTGGGGGCTAGCGGGGCAAGAGACCCAGTACTTC
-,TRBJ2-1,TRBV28,CASSVGGNNEQFF,TGTGCCAGCAGCGTGGGGGGTAACAATGAGCAGTTCTTC
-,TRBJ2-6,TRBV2,CASSEDRVGANVLTF,TGTGCCAGCAGTGAAGATAGGGTTGGGGCCAACGTCCTGACTTTC
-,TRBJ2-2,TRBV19,CASREELRTGELFF,TGTGCCAGTAGAGAGGAACTGCGCACCGGGGAGCTGTTTTTT
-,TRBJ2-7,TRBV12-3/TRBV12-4,CASSLAPYEQYF,TGTGCCAGCAGTTTAGCGCCCTACGAGCAGTACTTC
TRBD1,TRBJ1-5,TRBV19,CASSTPGQGTHQPQHF,TGTGCCAGTAGTACCCCGGGACAGGGGACCCATCAGCCCCAGCATTTT
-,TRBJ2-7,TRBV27,CATPYEQYF,TGTGCAACGCCCTACGAGCAGTACTTC